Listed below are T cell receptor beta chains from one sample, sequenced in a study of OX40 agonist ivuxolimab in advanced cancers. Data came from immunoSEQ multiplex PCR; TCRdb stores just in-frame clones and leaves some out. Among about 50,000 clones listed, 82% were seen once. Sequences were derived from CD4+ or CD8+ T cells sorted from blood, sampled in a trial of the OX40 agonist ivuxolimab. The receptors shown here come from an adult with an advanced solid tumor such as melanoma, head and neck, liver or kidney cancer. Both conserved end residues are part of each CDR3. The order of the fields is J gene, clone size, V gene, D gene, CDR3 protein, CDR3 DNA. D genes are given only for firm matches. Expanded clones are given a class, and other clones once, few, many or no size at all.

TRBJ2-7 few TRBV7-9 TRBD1 CASKEAGTGGGEQYF TGTGCCAGCAAGGAGGCCGGGACAGGGGGCGGCGAGCAGTACTTC
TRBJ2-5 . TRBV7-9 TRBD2 CASSPGLAEETQYF TGTGCCAGCAGCCCTGGACTAGCGGAAGAGACCCAGTACTTC
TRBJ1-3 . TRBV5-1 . CASSLYPGSGNTIYF TGCGCCAGCAGCTTGTACCCCGGCTCTGGAAACACCATATATTTT
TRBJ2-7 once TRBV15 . CATSMVDSYEQYF TGTGCCACCAGCATGGTGGACTCCTACGAGCAGTACTTC
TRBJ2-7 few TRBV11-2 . CASSRQSYEQYF TGTGCCAGCAGTCGACAGTCCTACGAGCAGTACTTC
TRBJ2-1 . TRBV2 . CASSTTTDGSYNEQFF TGTGCCAGCAGTACGACTACCGATGGCTCCTACAATGAGCAGTTCTTC
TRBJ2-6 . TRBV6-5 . CASSSPETGANVLTF TGTGCCAGCAGTTCTCCGGAAACTGGGGCCAACGTCCTGACTTTC
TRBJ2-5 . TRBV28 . CASSLAETQYF TGTGCCAGCAGTTTAGCGGAGACCCAGTACTTC
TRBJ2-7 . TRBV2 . CASSASPPETYYYEQYF TGTGCCAGCAGTGCGTCCCCTCCTGAAACCTACTACTACGAGCAGTACTTC
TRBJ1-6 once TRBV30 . CAWTRGRGNSPLHF TGTGCCTGGACGCGCGGTCGAGGGAATTCACCCCTCCACTTT
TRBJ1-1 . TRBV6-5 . CAILAGTEAFF TGTGCCATCTTAGCGGGCACTGAAGCTTTCTTT
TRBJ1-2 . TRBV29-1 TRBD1 CSARTGDYGYTF TGCAGCGCAAGGACAGGGGACTATGGCTACACCTTC
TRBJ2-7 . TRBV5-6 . CASSHSVAFGLPYEQYF TGTGCCAGCAGTCATTCCGTCGCCTTCGGACTGCCGTACGAGCAGTACTTC